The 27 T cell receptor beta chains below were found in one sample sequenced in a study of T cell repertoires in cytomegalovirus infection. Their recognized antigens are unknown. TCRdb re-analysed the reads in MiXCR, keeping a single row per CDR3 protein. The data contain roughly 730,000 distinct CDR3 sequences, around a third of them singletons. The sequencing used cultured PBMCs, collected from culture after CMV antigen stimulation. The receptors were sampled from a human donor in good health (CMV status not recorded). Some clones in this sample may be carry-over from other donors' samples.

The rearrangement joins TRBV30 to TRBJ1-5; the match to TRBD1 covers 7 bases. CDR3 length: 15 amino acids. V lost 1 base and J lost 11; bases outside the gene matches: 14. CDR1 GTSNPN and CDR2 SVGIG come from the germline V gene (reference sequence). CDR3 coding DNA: TGTGCCTGGAGTGGGGACAGCCAAAATATGGGGACCCAGCATTTT. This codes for CAWSGDSQNMGTQHF.

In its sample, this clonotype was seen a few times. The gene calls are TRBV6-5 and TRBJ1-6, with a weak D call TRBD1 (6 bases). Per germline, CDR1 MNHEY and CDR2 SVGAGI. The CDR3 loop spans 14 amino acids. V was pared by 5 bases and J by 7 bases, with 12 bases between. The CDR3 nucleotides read TGTGCCAGCAGTCACAGGGACCGGAATTCACCCCTCCACTTT. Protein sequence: CASSHRDRNSPLHF.

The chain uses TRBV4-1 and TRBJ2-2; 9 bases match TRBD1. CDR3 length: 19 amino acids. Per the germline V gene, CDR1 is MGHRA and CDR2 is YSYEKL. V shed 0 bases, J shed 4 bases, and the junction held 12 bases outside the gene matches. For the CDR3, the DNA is TGCGCCAGCAGCCAAGACCGGGGCCCCGGGACAGGGCCCACCGGGGAGCTGTTTTTT. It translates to CASSQDRGPGTGPTGELFF.

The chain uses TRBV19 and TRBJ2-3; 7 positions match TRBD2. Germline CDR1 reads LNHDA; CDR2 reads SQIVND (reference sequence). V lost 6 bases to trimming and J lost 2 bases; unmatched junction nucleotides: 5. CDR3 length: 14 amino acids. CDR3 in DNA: TGTGCCAGTAGACACCGGGACTACACAGATACGCAGTATTTT. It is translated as CASRHRDYTDTQYF.

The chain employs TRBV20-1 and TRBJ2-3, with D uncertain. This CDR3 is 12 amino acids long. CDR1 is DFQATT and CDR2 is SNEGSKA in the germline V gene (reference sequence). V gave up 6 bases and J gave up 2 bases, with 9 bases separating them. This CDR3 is CSAPENTDTQYF. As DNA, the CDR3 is TGCAGTGCCCCGGAGAACACAGATACGCAGTATTTT.

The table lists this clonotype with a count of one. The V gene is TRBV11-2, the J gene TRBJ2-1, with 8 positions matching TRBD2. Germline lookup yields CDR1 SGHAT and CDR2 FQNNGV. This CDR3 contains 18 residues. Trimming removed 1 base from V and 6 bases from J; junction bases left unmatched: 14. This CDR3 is CASSLVRTVGRAGNEQFF. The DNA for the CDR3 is TGTGCCAGCAGCTTAGTTCGGACTGTCGGGAGGGCTGGCAATGAGCAGTTCTTC.

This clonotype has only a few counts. The CDR3, as DNA: TGTGCCAGCAGTTTATCGATAATGAGCAGGAGGAACACTGAAGCTTTCTTT. Amino acids: CASSLSIMSRRNTEAFF. The chain has TRBV27 and TRBJ1-1, with D uncertain. V gave up 0 bases and J gave up 1 base, with 15 bases separating them. Germline CDR1 and CDR2: MNHEY and SMNVEV (reference sequence). The CDR3 length is 17 residues.

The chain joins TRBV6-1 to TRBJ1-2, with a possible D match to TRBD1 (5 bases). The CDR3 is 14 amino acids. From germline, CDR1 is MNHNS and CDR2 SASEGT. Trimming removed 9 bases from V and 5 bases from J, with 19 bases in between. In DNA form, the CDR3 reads TGTGCCAGTCACGGGACGGCCATATTTTATGGCTACACCTTC. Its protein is CASHGTAIFYGYTF.

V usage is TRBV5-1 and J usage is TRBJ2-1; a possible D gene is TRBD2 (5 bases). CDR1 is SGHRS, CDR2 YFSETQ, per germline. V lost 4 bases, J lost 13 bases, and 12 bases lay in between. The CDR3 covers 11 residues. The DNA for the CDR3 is TGCGCCAGCAGCCAGACGAGGGATCAGTTCTTC. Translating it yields CASSQTRDQFF.

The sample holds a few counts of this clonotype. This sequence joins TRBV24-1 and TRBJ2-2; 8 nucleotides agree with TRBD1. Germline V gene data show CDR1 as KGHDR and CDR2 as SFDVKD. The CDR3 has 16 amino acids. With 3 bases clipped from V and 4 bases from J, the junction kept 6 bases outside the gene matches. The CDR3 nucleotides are TGTGCCACCAGTGATCCTGGACAGGGAGGCACCGGGGAGCTGTTTTTT. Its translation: CATSDPGQGGTGELFF.

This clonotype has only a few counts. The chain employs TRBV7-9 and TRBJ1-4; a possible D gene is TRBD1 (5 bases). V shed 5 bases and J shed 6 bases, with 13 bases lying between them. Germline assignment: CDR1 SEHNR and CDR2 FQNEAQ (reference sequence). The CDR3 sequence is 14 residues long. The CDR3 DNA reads TGTGCCAGCAGCAGGTCCCGGGGGGATGAAAAACTGTTTTTT. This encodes CASSRSRGDEKLFF.

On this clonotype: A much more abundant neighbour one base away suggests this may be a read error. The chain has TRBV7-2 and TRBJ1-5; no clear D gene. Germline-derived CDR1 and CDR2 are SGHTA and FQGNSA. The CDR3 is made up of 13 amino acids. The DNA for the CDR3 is TGTGCCAACAGCTCGCGCTGGAATCAGCCCCAGCATTTT. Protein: CANSSRWNQPQHF.

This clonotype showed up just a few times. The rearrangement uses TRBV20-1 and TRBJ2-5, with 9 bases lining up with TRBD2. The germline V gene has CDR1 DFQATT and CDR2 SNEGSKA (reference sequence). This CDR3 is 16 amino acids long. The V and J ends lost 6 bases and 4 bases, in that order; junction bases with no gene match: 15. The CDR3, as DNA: TGCAGTGCCATTCTAAGACTAGCGGAATATGGAGAGACCCAGTACTTC. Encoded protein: CSAILRLAEYGETQYF.

DNA of the CDR3: TGTGCCAGCAGTTCCGGGCGCCTAGCGGGGGACAATGAGCAGTTCTTC. Amino acids: CASSSGRLAGDNEQFF. The V and J genes are TRBV27 and TRBJ2-1; 10 bases fit TRBD2. CDR1 is MNHEY, CDR2 SMNVEV, per germline (reference sequence). J lost 5 bases, V lost 4 bases, and 8 bases had no gene match. This CDR3 spans 16 amino acids.

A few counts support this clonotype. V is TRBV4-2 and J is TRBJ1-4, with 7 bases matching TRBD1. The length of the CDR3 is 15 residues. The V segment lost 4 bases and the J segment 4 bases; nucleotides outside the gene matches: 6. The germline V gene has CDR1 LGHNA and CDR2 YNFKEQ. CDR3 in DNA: TGTGCCAGCAGCCCGGGGGGACAGCTTAATGAAAAACTGTTTTTT. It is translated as CASSPGGQLNEKLFF.

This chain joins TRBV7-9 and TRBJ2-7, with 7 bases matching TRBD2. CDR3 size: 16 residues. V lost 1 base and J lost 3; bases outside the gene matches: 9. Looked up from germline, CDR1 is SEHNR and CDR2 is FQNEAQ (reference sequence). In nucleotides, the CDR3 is TGTGCCAGCAGCTTAGGTGGGGGAGGGAAAAACTACGAGCAGTACTTC. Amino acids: CASSLGGGGKNYEQYF.

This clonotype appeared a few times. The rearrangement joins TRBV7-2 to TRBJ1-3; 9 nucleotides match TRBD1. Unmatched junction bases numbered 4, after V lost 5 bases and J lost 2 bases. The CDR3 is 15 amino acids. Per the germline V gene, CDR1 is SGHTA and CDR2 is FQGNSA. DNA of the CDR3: TGTGCCAGCAGCCTGAGGGACAGGGCTGGAAACACCATATATTTT. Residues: CASSLRDRAGNTIYF. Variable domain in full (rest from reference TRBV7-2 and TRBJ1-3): GAGVSQSPSNKVTEKGKDVELRCDPISGHTALYWYRQSLGQGLEFLIYFQGNSAPDKSGLPSDRFSAERTGGSVSTLTIQRTQQEDSAVYLCASSLRDRAGNTIYFGEGSWLTVV.

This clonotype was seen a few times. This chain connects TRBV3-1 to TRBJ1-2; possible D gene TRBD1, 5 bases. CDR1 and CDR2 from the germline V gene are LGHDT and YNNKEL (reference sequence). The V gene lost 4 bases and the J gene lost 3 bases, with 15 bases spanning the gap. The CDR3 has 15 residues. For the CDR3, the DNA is TGTGCCAGCAGCCTCAGGGACCGCCCGCACTATGGCTACACCTTC. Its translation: CASSLRDRPHYGYTF.

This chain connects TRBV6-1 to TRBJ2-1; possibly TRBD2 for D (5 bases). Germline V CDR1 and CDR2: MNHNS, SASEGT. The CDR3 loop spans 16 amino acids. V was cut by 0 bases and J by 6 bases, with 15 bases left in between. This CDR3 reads CASSEAGLARFNEQFF. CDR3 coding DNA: TGTGCCAGCAGTGAAGCGGGCCTAGCAAGGTTCAATGAGCAGTTCTTC.

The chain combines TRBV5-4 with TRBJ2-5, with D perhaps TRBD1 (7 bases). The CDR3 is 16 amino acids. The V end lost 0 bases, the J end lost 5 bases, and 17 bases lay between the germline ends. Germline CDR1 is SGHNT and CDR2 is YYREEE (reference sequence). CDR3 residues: CASSLAGGSGLETQYF. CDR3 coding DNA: TGTGCCAGCAGCTTGGCAGGGGGGTCTGGATTGGAGACCCAGTACTTC. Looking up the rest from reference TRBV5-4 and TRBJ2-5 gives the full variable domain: ETGVTQSPTHLIKTRGQQVTLRCSSQSGHNTVSWYQQALGQGPQFIFQYYREEENGRGNFPPRFSGLQFPNYSSELNVNALELDDSALYLCASSLAGGSGLETQYFGPGTRLLVL.

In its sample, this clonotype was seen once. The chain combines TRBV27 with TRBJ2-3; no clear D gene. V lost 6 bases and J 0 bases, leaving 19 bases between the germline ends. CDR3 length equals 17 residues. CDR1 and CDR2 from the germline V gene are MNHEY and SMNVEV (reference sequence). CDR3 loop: CASRPPPHESSTDTQYF. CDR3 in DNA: TGTGCCAGCAGACCCCCGCCCCACGAATCTAGCACAGATACGCAGTATTTT.

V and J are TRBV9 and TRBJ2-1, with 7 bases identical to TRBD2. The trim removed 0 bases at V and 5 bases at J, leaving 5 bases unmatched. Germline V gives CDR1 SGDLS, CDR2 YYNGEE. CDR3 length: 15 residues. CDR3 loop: CASSVGLAEDNEQFF. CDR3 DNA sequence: TGTGCCAGCAGCGTAGGTCTAGCGGAAGACAATGAGCAGTTCTTC.

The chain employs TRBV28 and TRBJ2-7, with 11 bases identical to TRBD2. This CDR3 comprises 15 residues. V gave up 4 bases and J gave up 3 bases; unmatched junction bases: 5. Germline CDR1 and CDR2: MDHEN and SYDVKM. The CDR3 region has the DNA TGTGCCAGCAGTTCACTAGCGGGGGTCATCTACGAGCAGTACTTC. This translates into CASSSLAGVIYEQYF.

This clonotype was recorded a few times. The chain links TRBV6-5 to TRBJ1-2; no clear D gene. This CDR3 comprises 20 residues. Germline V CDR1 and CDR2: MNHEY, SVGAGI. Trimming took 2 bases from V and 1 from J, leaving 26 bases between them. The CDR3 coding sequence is TGTGCCAGCAGTTACAGGAGGCCCGGAAGAGATGGACCCTTTAACTATGGCTACACCTTC. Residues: CASSYRRPGRDGPFNYGYTF.

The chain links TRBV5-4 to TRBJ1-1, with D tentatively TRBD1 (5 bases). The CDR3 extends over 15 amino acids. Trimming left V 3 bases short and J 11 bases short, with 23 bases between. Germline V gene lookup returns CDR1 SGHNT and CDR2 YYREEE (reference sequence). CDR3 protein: CASSSERLEGARAFF. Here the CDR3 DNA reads TGTGCCAGCAGCTCGGAACGCCTCGAAGGGGCTAGGGCTTTCTTT.

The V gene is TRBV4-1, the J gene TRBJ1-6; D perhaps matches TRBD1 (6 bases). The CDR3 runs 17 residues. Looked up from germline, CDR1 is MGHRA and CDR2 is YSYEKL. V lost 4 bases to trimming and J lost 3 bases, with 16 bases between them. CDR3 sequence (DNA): TGCGCCAGCAGCCGCGGACAGTTTGGTATCTATAATTCACCCCTCCACTTT. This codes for CASSRGQFGIYNSPLHF.

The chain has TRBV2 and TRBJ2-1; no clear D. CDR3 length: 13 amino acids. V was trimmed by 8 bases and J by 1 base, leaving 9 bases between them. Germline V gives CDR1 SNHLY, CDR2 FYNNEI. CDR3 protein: CASATTSYNEQFF. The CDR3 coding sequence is TGTGCCAGCGCCACAACTTCCTACAATGAGCAGTTCTTC.